One and the same sample provided the 3 T cell receptor beta chains below, sequenced in a study of tumor-infiltrating lymphocytes in primary liver carcinoma. With a constant-region primer, TCR beta cDNA was made from 400 to 550 ng of total RNA. Library construction for TCR beta comprised three nested multiplex PCR rounds performed with slightly modified ARM-PCR. TRBV1-TRBV30 forward primers paired with a C-beta reverse primer drove the first two PCR rounds, about 9 cycles each. TCRdb ran MiXCR on the multiplex PCR reads and lists one entry per CDR3 protein. The sample consists of approximately 88,000 distinct CDR3 sequences, approximately 72% of them appearing once. Unsorted bulk tissue, about 19-30 mg of it, served as the source for co-extraction of RNA and DNA. The sequenced sample consisted of tumor-adjacent normal liver tissue. The receptors come from a man aged 40-49 years with primary liver carcinoma and hepatitis B virus infection.

With regard to this clonotype: Since the CDR3 does not end with the conserved phenylalanine or tryptophan, this likely comes from a read error. The J gene is TRBJ2-3, the V gene TRBV7-8; 10 nucleotides match TRBD2. Germline loops: CDR1 SGHVS, CDR2 FQNEAQ. The CDR3 is 17 amino acids. The V and J ends lost 0 bases and 10 bases, in that order; junction bases with no gene match: 13. Written as DNA, the CDR3 is TGTGCCAGCAGCTTAGCCCAAGCGGGAGGGCCACATAATGCGCAGTATTAT. It translates to CASSLAQAGGPHNAQYY.

J is TRBJ2-1 and V is TRBV5-1; TRBD2 aligns across 8 bases. CDR1 and CDR2 (germline): SGHRS, YFSETQ. V lost 3 bases and J lost 7; bases outside the gene matches: 12. This CDR3 comprises 16 residues. CDR3 protein: CASSSSGLVGGNEQFF. The CDR3 DNA is TGCGCCAGCAGCTCATCGGGACTAGTGGGAGGGAATGAGCAGTTCTTC. Together with reference TRBV5-1 and TRBJ2-1, the CDR3 gives the full variable domain: KAGVTQTPRYLIKTRGQQVTLSCSPISGHRSVSWYQQTPGQGLQFLFEYFSETQRNKGNFPGRFSGRQFSNSRSEMNVSTLELGDSALYLCASSSSGLVGGNEQFFGPGTRLTVL.

This clonotype has at least ten counts. DNA of the CDR3: TGTGCCAGCAGTTTAGGTTCCGGAGTCATGAATGAAAAACTGTTTTTT. Protein sequence: CASSLGSGVMNEKLFF. J is TRBJ1-4 and V is TRBV12-3 or TRBV12-4, with no clear D. The CDR3 sequence is 16 residues long. V lost 1 base, J lost 5 bases, and 14 bases lay in between.